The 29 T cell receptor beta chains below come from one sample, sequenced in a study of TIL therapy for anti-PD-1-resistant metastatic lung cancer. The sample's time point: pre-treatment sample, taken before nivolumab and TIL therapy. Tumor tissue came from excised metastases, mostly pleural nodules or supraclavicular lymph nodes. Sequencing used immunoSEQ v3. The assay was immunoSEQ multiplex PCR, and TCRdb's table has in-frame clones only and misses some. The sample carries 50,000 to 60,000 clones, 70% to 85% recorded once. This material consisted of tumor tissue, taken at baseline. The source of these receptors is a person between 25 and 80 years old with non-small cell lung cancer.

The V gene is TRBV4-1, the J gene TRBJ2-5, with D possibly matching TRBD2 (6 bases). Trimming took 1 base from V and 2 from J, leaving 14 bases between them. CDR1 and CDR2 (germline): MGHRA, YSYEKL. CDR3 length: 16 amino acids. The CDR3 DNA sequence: TGCGCCAGCAGCCAAGCTCATAGGGGAGGACAAGAGACCCAGTACTTC. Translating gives CASSQAHRGGQETQYF.

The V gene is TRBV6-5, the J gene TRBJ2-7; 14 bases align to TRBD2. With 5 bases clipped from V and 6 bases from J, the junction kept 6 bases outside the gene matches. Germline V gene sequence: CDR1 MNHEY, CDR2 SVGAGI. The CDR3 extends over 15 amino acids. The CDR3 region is CASSPFGLAGGEQYF. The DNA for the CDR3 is TGTGCCAGCAGTCCCTTCGGACTAGCGGGAGGCGAGCAGTACTTC.

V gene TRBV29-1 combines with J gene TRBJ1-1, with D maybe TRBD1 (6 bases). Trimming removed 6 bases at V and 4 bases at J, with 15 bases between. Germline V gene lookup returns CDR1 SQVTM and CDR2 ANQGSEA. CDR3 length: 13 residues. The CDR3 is CSVLRGGGTEAFF. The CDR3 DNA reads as TGCAGCGTCCTCAGGGGTGGGGGCACTGAAGCTTTCTTT.

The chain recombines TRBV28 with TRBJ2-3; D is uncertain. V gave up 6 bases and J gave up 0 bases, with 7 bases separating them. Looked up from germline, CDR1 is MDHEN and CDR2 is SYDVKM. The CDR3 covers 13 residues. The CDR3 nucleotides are TGTGCCAGCAGCACTATAAGCACAGATACGCAGTATTTT. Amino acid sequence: CASSTISTDTQYF.

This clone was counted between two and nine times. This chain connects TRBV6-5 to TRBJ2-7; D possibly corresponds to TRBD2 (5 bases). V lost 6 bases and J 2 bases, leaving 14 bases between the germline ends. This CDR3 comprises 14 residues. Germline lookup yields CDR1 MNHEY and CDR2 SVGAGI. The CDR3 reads CASREDRPPYEQYF. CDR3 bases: TGTGCCAGCAGGGAGGATCGTCCTCCCTACGAGCAGTACTTC.

For the CDR3, the DNA is TGTGCCAGCAGCGATGCCCCGGGAAAGACCCAGTACTTC. It specifies CASSDAPGKTQYF. V and J are TRBV7-3 and TRBJ2-5; TRBD2 is a possible D gene (5 bases). This CDR3 comprises 13 residues. V was trimmed by 5 bases and J by 6 bases, leaving 13 bases between them. Germline values: CDR1 SGHTA, CDR2 FQGTGA.

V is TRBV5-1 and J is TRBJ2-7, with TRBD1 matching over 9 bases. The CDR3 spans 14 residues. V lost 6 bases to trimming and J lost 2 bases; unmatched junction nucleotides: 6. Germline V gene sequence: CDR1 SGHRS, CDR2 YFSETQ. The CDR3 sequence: CASTQDRGPYEQYF. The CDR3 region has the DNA TGCGCCAGCACCCAGGACAGGGGCCCCTACGAGCAGTACTTC.

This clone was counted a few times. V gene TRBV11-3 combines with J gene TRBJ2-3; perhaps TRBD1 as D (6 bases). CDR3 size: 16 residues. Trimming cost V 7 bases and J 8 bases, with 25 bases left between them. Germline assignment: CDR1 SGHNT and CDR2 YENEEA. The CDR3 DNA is TGTGCCAGCAACCCCCGCCGGGCGCCGAGAGGGGGTACGCAGTATTTT. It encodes CASNPRRAPRGGTQYF.

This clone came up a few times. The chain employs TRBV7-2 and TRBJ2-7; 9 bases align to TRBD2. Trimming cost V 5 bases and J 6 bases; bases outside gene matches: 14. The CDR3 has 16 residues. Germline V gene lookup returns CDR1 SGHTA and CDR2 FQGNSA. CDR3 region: CASSQPGTSLVGEQYF. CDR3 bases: TGTGCCAGCAGCCAGCCCGGGACTAGCCTTGTTGGCGAGCAGTACTTC.

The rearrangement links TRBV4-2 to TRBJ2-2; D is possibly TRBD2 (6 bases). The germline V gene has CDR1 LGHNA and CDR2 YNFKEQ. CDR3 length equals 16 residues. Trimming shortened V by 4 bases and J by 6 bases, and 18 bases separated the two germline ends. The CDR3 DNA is TGTGCCAGCAGCCCGGCCCTAACGGGAGACGCCGGGGAGCTGTTTTTT. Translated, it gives CASSPALTGDAGELFF.

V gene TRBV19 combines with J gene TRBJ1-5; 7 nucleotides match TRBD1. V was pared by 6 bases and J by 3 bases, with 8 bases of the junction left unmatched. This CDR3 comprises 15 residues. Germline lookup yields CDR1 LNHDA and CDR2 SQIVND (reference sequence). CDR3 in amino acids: CASSVTGWSNQPQHF. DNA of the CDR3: TGTGCCAGTAGCGTGACAGGGTGGTCCAATCAGCCCCAGCATTTT.

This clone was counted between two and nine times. The CDR3, as DNA: TGTGCCAGCAGTCGTACAGGGGGCAATCAGCCCCAGCATTTT. It translates to CASSRTGGNQPQHF. J is TRBJ1-5 and V is TRBV27, with 7 nucleotides matching TRBD1. Losses at the gene ends were 5 bases for V and 2 bases for J; bases not matched to a gene: 3. This CDR3 contains 14 residues. Germline loops: CDR1 MNHEY, CDR2 SMNVEV (reference sequence).

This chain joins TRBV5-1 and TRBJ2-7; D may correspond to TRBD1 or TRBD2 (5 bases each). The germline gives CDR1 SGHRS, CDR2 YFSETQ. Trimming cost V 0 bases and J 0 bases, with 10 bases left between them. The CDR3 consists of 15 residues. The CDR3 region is CASSLVGADSYEQYF. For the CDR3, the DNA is TGCGCCAGCAGCTTGGTCGGGGCAGACTCCTACGAGCAGTACTTC.

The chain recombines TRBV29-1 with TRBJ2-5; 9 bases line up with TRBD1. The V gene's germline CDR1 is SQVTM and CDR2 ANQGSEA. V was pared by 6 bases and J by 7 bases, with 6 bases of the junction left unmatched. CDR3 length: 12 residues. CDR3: CSVGQGEGTQYF. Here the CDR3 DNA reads TGCAGCGTGGGACAGGGCGAGGGGACCCAGTACTTC.

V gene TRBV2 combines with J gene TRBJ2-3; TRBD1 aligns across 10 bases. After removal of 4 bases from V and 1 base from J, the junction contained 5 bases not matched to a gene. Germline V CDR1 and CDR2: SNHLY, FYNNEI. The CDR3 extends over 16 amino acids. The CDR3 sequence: CASSGTGGYGTDTQYF. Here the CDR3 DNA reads TGTGCCAGCAGTGGGACAGGGGGATACGGCACAGATACGCAGTATTTT.

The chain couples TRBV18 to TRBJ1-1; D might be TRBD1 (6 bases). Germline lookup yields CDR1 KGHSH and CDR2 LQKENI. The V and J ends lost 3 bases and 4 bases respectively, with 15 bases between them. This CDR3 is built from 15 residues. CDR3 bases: TGTGCCAGCTCACCCTCGGGGGGCGAGCGCACTGAAGCTTTCTTT. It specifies CASSPSGGERTEAFF.

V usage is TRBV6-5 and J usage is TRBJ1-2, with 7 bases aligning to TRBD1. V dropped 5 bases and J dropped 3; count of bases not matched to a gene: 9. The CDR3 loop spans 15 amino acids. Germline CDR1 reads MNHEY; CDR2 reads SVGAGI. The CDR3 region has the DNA TGTGCCAGCAGTCCATCGGGACAGCCCTACTATGGCTACACCTTC. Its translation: CASSPSGQPYYGYTF.

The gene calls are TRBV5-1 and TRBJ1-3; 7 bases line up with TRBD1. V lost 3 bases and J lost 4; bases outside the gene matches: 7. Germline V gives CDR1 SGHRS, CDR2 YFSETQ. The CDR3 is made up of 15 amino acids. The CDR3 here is CASSWTTGQGNTIYF. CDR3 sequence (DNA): TGCGCCAGCAGCTGGACGACAGGGCAAGGAAACACCATATATTTT.

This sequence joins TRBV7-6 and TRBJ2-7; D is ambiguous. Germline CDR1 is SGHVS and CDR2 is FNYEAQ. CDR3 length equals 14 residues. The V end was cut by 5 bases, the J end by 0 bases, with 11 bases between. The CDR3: CASSTSVTSYEQYF. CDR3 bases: TGTGCCAGCAGCACCTCGGTTACCTCCTACGAGCAGTACTTC.

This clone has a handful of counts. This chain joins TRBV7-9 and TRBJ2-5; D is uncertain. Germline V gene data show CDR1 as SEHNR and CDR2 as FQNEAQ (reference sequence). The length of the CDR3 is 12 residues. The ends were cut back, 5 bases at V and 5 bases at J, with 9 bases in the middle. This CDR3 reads CASSPPRETQYF. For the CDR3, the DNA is TGTGCCAGCAGCCCTCCTAGGGAGACCCAGTACTTC. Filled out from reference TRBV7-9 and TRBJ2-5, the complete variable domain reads DTGVSQNPRHKITKRGQNVTFRCDPISEHNRLYWYRQTLGQGPEFLTYFQNEAQLEKSRLLSDRFSAERPKGSFSTLEIQRTEQGDSAMYLCASSPPRETQYFGPGTRLLVL.

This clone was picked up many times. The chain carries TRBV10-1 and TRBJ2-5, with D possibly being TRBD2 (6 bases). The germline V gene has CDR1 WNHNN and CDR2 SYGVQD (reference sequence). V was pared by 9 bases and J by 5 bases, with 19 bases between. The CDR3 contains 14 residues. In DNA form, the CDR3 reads TGCGCCAGTCATCCAGGGAGGAAGAGGGAGACCCAGTACTTC. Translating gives CASHPGRKRETQYF.

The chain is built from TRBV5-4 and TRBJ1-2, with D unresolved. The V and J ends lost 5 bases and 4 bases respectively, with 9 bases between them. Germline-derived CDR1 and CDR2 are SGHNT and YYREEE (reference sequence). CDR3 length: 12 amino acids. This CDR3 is CASSPDSYGYTF. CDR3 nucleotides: TGTGCCAGCAGTCCGGACTCCTATGGCTACACCTTC.

The CDR3 loop reads CANLDSNTGELFF. CDR3 sequence (DNA): TGTGCCAACCTCGACAGTAACACCGGGGAGCTGTTTTTT. The gene calls are TRBV28 and TRBJ2-2; tentative D call: TRBD1 (5 bases). This CDR3 has 13 amino acids. Germline CDR1 reads MDHEN; CDR2 reads SYDVKM. Between the trimmed V and J ends, which lost 10 bases and 2 bases, there was a span of 11 bases.

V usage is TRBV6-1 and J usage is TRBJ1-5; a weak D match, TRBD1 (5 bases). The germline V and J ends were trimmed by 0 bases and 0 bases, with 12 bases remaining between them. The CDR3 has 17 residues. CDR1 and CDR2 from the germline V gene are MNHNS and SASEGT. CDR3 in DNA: TGTGCCAGCAGTGAAGCTTCCGGGACCCATAGCAATCAGCCCCAGCATTTT. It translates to CASSEASGTHSNQPQHF.

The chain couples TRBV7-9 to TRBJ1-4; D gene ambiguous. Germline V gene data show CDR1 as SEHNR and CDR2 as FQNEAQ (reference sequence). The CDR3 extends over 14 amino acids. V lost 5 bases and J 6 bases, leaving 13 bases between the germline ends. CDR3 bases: TGTGCCAGCAGCGCGGTCGACTCGTATGAAAAACTGTTTTTT. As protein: CASSAVDSYEKLFF.

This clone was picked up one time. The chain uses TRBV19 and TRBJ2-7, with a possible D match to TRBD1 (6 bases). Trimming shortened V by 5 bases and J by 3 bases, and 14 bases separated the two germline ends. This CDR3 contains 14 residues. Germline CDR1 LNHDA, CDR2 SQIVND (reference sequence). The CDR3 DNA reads TGTGCCAGTAGTGTCCCGGGACAATTCTACGAGCAGTACTTC. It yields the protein CASSVPGQFYEQYF.

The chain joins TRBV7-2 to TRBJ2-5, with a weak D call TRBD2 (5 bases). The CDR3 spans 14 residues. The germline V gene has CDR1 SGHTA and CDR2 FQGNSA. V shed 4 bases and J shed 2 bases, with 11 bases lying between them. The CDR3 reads CASSYVGGQETQYF. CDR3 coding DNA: TGTGCCAGCAGCTACGTCGGAGGACAAGAGACCCAGTACTTC.

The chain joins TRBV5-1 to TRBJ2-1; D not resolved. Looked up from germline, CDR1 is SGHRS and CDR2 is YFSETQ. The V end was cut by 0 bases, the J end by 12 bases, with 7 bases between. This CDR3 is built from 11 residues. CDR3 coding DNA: TGCGCCAGCAGCTTGGGACTTGGGCAGTTCTTC. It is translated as CASSLGLGQFF.

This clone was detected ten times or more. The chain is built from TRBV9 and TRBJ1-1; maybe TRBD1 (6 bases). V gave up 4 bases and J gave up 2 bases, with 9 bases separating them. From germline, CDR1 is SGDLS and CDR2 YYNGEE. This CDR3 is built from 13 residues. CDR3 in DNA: TGTGCCAGCAGCACACAGGGTAACACTGAAGCTTTCTTT. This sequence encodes CASSTQGNTEAFF.